This T cell receptor beta chain came from a study of OX40 agonist ivuxolimab in advanced cancers. As for the study more broadly: The costimulatory receptor OX40 (CD134) was targeted by ivuxolimab, a fully human IgG2 agonistic monoclonal antibody. The paper describes the monotherapy dose-escalation part (N of about 55 patients) of the phase I trial of ivuxolimab. In the dose-escalation cohort, 82.7% of patients were male, and the mean age was roughly 60 years, with a range of about 20 to 90. Three dose-escalation patients achieved partial responses, one with hepatocellular carcinoma and two with cutaneous melanoma. Peripheral TCRbeta sequencing aimed to test whether ivuxolimab altered TCR sequence diversity and caused clonal T-cell expansion. Of the 50 or so patients in dose escalation, about 20 had hepatocellular carcinoma, about 15 had melanoma, 9 had renal cell carcinoma and 9 had head and neck cancer. Intravenous ivuxolimab was administered to patients every 2 weeks at six dose levels: 0.01, 0.1, 0.3, 1.5, 3 and 10 mg/kg. Patients were allowed to have had prior anti-PD-1, anti-PD-L1 or anti-CTLA-4 therapy, and around 43% of the dose-escalation patients had been treated with checkpoint inhibitors.

Remarks on this clone: Its specific antigen is unknown. No base-level quality is on record; no much larger clone is a single base apart.

Patients with autoimmune disease history or receiving systemic immunosuppression were excluded from the trial. Peripheral blood for TCR sequencing was collected from all dose cohorts at baseline, on cycle 4 day 1, and on cycle 7 day 1. Samples were obtained from an open-label, multicenter, first-in-human phase I dose-escalation trial of ivuxolimab. Adults with locally advanced or metastatic melanoma, renal cell carcinoma, hepatocellular carcinoma or head and neck squamous cell carcinoma were enrolled in the trial. CD4+ and CD8+ T cells were sorted separately from peripheral blood before TCR sequencing. The CDR3 measures 16 amino acids from cysteine to phenylalanine. The entry retains the CDR3 DNA only, 48 bases that are in frame from base 1. For CDR1 and CDR2, the germline V gene lists MGHRA and YSYEKL. Between the V and J ends, shortened by 1 base and 1 base respectively, the junction contains 12 bases.

Study-wide conclusions, independent of this receptor: The antigen specificity of the peripheral T cells that underwent clonal expansion was not determined. At doses of 0.1 to 3.0 mg/kg, clonal expansion of both CD4+ and CD8+ blood T cells was observed from baseline to week 6. Low levels of normalized T-cell clonal expansion were also seen in some patients who did not respond. After ivuxolimab, expanded clones were on average more numerous among CD8+ T cells than among CD4+ T cells. Partial responders in the 0.1-3.0 mg/kg groups had among the lowest normalized peripheral clonal expansion, especially among CD8+ T cells.

For sequencing of the TCRbeta CDR3 region, genomic DNA was extracted from the sorted cells. TCRbeta CDR3 regions were sequenced using the immunoSEQ Assay. TCRdb took over this immuneACCESS table, retaining in-frame rearrangements with V and J assigned. Such tables are incomplete; in checked studies, under half of the missing clones stem from an unresolved V gene, and the remainder is unexplained. A total of about 28,000 clones appear in this sample, about 85% of them only once. Clones ranked in the top ten supply around 50% of the sample. The starting material was CD4+ or CD8+ T cells sorted from blood, obtained in a trial of the OX40 agonist ivuxolimab. Recombination joined TRBV4-1 with TRBJ2-3; no D segment can be confidently identified. The sequence was collected from an adult with an advanced solid tumor such as melanoma, head and neck, liver or kidney cancer. The sequenced DNA is TGCGCCAGCAGCCAAGTTCAATTAGCTGGCACAGATACGCAGTATTTT. The encoded protein is CASSQVQLAGTDTQYF.